This T cell receptor (beta chain) was identified during a study of blood T cell repertoires in COVID-19. Profiling relied on immunoSEQ multiplex PCR, and the TCRdb table lists in-frame clones only, not all of them. The repertoire holds 300,000 to 400,000 clones, with about 88% as singletons. This clone has just a few counts. V lost 8 bases to trimming and J lost 5 bases; unmatched junction nucleotides: 6. Germline assignment: CDR1 SQVTM and CDR2 ANQGSEA. This CDR3 region has 13 residues. J is TRBJ2-2 and V is TRBV29-1; 9 positions agree with TRBD1. This TCR came from a woman younger than 35 who had recovered from COVID-19. Sequences were obtained from PBMCs or T cells enriched from blood (not recorded which). CDR3 protein: CSFRQGVTGELFF. In nucleotides, the CDR3 is TGCAGCTTTCGACAGGGGGTTACCGGGGAGCTGTTTTTT.